This T cell receptor beta chain was profiled in a study of T cell repertoires in cytomegalovirus infection. Study details: Matching HLA type, along with CMV infection, was indicated by public TCR beta signatures. General study results and limits: HLA-C-restricted TCR beta clonotypes specific for CMV led the ex vivo response. The cumulative frequency of public TCR beta families distinguished individuals who carried CMV together with the relevant HLA.

TCRdb passed the reads through MiXCR, listing each CDR3 protein once. Here the sample spans 270,000 or so distinct CDR3 sequences, more than 15% being singletons. V lost 7 bases, J lost 13 bases, and 7 bases stayed unmatched. This CDR3 has 12 amino acids. Germline CDR1 MRHNA, CDR2 SNTAGT. With regard to this clonotype: What it recognizes is unknown.

The sequence was obtained from a human donor in good health (CMV status not recorded). Some clones in this sample may be carry-over from other donors' samples. Sequencing was performed on CD8+ T cells from PBMCs. V usage is TRBV6-4 and J usage is TRBJ1-4, with 9 positions matching TRBD1. The CDR3 DNA sequence: TGTGCCAGCACTCCAAGGGACAGGGCACTGTTTTTT. It specifies CASTPRDRALFF.